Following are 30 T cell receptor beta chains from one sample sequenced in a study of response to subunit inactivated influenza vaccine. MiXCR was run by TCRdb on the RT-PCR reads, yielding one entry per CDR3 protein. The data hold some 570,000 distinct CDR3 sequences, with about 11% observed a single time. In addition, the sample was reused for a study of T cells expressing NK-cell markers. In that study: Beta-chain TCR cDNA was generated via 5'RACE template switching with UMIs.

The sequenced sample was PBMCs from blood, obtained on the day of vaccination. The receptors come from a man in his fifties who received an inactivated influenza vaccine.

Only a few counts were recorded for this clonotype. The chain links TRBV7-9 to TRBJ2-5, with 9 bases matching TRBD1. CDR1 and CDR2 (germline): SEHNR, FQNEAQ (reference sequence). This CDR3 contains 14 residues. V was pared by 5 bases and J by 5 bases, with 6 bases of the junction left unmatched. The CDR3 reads CASSLSDRGETQYF. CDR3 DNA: TGTGCCAGCAGCCTATCGGACAGGGGTGAGACCCAGTACTTC.

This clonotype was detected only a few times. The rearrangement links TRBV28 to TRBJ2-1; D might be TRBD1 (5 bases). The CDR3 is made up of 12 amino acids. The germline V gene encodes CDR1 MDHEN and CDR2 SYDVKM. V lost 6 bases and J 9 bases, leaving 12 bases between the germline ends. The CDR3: CASSHDRSEQFF. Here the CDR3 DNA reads TGTGCCAGCAGCCACGACAGATCTGAGCAGTTCTTC.

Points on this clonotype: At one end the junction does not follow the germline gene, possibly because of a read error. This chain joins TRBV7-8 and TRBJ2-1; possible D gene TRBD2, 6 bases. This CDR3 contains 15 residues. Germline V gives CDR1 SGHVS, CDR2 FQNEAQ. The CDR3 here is CASSLARLVYNEQFF. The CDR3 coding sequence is TGTGCCAGCAGCCTAGCCCGACTAGTCTACAATGAGCAGTTCTTC.

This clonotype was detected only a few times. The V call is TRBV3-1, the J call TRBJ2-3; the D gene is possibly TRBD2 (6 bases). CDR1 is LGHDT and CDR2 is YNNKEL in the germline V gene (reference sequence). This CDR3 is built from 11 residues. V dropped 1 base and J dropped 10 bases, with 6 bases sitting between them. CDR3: CASSQGGAQYF. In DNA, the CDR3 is TGTGCCAGCAGCCAAGGGGGGGCGCAGTATTTT.

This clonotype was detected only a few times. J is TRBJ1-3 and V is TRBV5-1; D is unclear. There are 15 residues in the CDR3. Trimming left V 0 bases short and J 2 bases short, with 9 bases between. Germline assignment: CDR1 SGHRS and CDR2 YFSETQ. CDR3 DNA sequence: TGCGCCAGCAGCTTGGGGCATACCACTGGAAACACCATATATTTT. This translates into CASSLGHTTGNTIYF.

The CDR3: CASSLANVLTF. The CDR3 nucleotides read TGTGCCAGCAGCTTGGCCAACGTCCTGACTTTC. The J gene is TRBJ2-6, the V gene TRBV5-6; D gene unclear. Trimming removed 0 bases at V and 8 bases at J, with 0 bases between. The CDR3 is 11 residues long. CDR1 is SGHDT, CDR2 YYEEEE, per germline.

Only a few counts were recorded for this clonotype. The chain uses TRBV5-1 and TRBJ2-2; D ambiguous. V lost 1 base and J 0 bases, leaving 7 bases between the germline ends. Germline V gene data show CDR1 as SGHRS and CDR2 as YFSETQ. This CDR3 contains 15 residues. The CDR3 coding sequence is TGCGCCAGCAGCTTGCCCCTCACGAACACCGGGGAGCTGTTTTTT. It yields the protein CASSLPLTNTGELFF.

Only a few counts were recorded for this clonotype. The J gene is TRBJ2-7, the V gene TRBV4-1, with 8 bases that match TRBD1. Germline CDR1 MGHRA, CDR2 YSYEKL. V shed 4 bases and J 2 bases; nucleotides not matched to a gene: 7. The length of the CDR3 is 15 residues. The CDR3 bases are TGCGCCAGCAGCCGATTAGGACAGGGTCCCTACGAGCAGTACTTC. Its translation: CASSRLGQGPYEQYF.

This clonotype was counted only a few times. CDR3 residues: CAFRLARSTDTQYF. The CDR3 region has the DNA TGTGCCTTTCGACTAGCGAGAAGCACAGATACGCAGTATTTT. J is TRBJ2-3 and V is TRBV30; 8 nucleotides match TRBD2. Unmatched junction bases numbered 6, after V lost 7 bases and J lost 0 bases. This CDR3 contains 14 residues. Germline V CDR1 and CDR2: GTSNPN, SVGIG (reference sequence).

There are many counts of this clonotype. CDR3 nucleotide sequence: TGTGCCAGCAGCTCGGGACAGAGCTCCACAGATACGCAGTATTTT. It codes for CASSSGQSSTDTQYF. The rearrangement links TRBV7-7 to TRBJ2-3; 7 positions agree with TRBD1. This CDR3 has 15 amino acids. V gave up 4 bases and J gave up 2 bases; unmatched junction bases: 6. The germline V gene has CDR1 SSHAT and CDR2 FNYEAQ (reference sequence).

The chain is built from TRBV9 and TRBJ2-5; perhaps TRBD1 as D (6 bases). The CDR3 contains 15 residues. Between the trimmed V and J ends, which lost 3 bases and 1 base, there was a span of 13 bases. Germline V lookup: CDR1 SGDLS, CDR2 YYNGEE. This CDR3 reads CASSGMGAGQETQYF. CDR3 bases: TGTGCCAGCAGCGGAATGGGGGCAGGCCAAGAGACCCAGTACTTC.

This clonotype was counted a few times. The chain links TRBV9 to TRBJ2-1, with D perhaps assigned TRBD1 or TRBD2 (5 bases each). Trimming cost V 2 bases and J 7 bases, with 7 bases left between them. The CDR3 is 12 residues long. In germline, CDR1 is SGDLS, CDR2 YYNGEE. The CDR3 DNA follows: TGTGCCAGCAGCGTGTGGGGGAATGAGCAGTTCTTC. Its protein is CASSVWGNEQFF.

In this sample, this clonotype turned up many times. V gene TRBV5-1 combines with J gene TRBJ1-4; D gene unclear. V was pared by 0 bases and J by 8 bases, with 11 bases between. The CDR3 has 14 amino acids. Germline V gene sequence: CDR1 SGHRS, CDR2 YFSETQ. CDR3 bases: TGCGCCAGCAGCTTGGGTCATATGGAGGAAAAACTGTTTTTT. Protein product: CASSLGHMEEKLFF.

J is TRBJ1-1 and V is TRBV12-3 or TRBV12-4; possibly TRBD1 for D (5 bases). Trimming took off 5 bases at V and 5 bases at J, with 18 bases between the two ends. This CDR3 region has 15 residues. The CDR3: CASSPQRGRRTEAFF. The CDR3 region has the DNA TGTGCCAGCAGTCCACAGAGGGGCCGTCGGACTGAAGCTTTCTTT.

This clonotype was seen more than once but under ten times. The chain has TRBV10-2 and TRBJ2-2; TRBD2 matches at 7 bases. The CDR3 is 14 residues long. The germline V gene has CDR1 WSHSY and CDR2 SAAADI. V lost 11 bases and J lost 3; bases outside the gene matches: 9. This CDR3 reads CASSGASYTGELFF. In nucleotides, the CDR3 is TGCGCCTCCAGCGGGGCTTCATACACCGGGGAGCTGTTTTTT.

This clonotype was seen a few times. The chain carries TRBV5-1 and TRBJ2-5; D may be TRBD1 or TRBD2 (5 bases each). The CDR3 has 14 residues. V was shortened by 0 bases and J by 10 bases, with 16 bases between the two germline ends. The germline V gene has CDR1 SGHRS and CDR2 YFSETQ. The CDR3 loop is CASSLDNGAVDQYF. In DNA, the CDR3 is TGCGCCAGCAGCTTGGATAACGGGGCGGTCGACCAGTACTTC.

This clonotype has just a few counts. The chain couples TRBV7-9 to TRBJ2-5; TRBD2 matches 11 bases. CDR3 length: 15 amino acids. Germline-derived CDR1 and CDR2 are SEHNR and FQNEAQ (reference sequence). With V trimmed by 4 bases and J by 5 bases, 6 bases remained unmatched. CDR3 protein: CASSSTSGRMETQYF. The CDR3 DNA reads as TGTGCCAGCAGCTCAACTAGCGGGAGAATGGAGACCCAGTACTTC.

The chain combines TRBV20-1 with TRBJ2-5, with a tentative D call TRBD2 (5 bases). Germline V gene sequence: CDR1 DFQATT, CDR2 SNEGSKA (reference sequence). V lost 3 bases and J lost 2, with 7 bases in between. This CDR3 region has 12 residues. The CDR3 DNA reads TGCAGTGCTAGTGGCGGGCAAGAGACCCAGTACTTC. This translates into CSASGGQETQYF.

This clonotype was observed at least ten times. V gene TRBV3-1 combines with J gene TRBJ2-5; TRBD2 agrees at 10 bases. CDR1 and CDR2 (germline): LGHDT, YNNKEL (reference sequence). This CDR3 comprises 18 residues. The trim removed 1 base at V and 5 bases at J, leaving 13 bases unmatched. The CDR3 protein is CASSQVLEVAGGRETQYF. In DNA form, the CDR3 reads TGTGCCAGCAGCCAAGTTTTGGAGGTAGCGGGAGGAAGGGAGACCCAGTACTTC.

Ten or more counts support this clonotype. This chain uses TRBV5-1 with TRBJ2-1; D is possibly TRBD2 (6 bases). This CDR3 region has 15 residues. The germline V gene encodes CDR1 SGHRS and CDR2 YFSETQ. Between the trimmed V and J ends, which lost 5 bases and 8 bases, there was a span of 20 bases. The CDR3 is CASRSLGGRKHEQFF. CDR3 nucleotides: TGCGCCAGCAGGTCCCTAGGAGGGAGAAAGCATGAGCAGTTCTTC.

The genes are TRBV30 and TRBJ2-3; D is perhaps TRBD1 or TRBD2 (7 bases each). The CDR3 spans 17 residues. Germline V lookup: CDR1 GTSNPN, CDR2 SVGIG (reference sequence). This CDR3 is CATRPRGGPKITDTQYF. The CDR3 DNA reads TGTGCTACGCGACCCAGGGGGGGACCGAAAATCACAGATACGCAGTATTTT.

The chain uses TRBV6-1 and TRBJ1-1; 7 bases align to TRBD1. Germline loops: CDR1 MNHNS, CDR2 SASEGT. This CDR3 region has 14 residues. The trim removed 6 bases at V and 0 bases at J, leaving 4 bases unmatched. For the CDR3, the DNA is TGTGCCAGCAGCACGGGACAGTTGAACACTGAAGCTTTCTTT. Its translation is CASSTGQLNTEAFF.

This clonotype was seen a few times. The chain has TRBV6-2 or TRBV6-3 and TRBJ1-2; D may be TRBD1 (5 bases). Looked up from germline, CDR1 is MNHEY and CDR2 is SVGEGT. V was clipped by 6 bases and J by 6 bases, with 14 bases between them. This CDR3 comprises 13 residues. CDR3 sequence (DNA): TGTGCCAGCAGACTCAGGGATTGGGATGGCTACACCTTC. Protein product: CASRLRDWDGYTF.

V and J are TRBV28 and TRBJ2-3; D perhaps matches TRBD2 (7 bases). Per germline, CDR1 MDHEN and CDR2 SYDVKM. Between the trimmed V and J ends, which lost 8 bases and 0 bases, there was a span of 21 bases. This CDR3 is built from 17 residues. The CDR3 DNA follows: TGTGCCAGCGCAATGGCGGGGGCCCCTTTTAGCACAGATACGCAGTATTTT. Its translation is CASAMAGAPFSTDTQYF. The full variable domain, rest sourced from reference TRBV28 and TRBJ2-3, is DVKVTQSSRYLVKRTGEKVFLECVQDMDHENMFWYRQDPGLGLRLIYFSYDVKMKEKGDIPEGYSVSREKKERFSLILESASTNQTSMYLCASAMAGAPFSTDTQYFGPGTRLTVL.

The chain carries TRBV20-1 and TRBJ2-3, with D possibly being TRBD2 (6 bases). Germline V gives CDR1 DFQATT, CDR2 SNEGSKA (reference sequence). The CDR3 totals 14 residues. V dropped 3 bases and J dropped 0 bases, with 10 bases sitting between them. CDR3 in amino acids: CSARTRSSTDTQYF. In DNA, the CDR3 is TGCAGTGCTAGGACTAGAAGTAGCACAGATACGCAGTATTTT.

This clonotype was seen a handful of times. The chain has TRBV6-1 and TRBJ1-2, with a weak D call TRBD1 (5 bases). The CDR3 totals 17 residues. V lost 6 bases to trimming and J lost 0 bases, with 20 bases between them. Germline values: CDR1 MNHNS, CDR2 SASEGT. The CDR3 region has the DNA TGTGCCAGCAGCCGGGACGGTGGAACGGCAGCTAACTATGGCTACACCTTC. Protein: CASSRDGGTAANYGYTF.

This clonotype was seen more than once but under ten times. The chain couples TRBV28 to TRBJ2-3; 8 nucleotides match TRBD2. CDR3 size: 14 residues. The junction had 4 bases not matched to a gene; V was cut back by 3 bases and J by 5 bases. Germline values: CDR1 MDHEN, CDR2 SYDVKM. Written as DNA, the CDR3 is TGTGCCAGCAGTTTCGGACTAGCCCGAGATACGCAGTATTTT. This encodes CASSFGLARDTQYF.

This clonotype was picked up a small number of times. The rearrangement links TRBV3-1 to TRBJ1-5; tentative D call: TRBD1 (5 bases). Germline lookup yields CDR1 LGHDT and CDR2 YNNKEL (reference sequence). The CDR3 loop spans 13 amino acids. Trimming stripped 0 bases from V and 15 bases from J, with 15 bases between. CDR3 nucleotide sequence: TGTGCCAGCAGCCAAGATCGGGACGCAAGAAGGCATTTT. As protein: CASSQDRDARRHF.

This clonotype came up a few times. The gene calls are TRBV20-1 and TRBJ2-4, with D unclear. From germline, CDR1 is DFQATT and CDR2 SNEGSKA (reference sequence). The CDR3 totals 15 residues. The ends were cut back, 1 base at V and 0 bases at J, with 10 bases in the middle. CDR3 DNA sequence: TGCAGTGCTAGAGCTCTTCTCCTAGCCAAAAACATTCAGTACTTC. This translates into CSARALLLAKNIQYF.

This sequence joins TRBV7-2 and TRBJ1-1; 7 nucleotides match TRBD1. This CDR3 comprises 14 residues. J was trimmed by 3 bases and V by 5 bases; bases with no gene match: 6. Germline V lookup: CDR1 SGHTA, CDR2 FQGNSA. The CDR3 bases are TGTGCCAGCAGCATAAAGGGACAGTACACTGAAGCTTTCTTT. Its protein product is CASSIKGQYTEAFF.